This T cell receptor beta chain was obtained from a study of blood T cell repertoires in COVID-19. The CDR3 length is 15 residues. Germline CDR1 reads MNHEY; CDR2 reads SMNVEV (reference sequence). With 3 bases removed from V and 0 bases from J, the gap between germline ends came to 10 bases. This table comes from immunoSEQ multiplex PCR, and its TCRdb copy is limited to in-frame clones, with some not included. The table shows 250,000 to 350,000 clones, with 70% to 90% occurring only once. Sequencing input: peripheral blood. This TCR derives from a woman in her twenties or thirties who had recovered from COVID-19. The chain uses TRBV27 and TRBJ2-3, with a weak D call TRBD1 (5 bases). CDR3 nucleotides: TGTGCCAGCAGTTTGACAGCTACTAGCACAGATACGCAGTATTTT. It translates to CASSLTATSTDTQYF.